These T cell receptor beta chains were read from a single sample in a study of human T cells and chemical hapten exposure. One entry per CDR3 protein results from TCRdb running MiXCR on the RACE reads. This repertoire shows 150,000 to 200,000 distinct CDR3 sequences, around 15% found once; its top ten account for about 1.7%. Sequencing was performed on whole blood, taken in connection with sensitization to the hapten diphenylcyclopropenone (DPC). Receptor source: a woman aged 25 to 39 with alopecia areata. Some clones in this sample may be carry-over from other donors' samples. CDR3s include the opening cysteine and the closing phenylalanine or tryptophan. The order of the fields is V gene, J gene, D gene, clone size, CDR3 protein, CDR3 DNA. D genes are given only for firm matches. Some rows mark clone size as missing; the rest say once, few, many or name a class of expanded clone.

TRBV5-1	TRBJ2-7	TRBD2	many	CASSSLAGGPVEQYF	TGCGCCAGCAGCTCACTAGCGGGAGGGCCTGTAGAGCAGTACTTC
TRBV13	TRBJ1-5	NA	NA	CASRFGDQPQHF	TGTGCCAGCAGGTTTGGGGATCAGCCCCAGCATTTT
TRBV28	TRBJ2-1	NA	many	CASKTPGDNEQFF	TGTGCCAGCAAGACACCTGGGGACAATGAGCAGTTCTTC
TRBV12-3/TRBV12-4	TRBJ1-5	TRBD1	NA	CASSWTGGQGQPQHF	TGTGCCAGCAGTTGGACAGGGGGCCAGGGACAGCCCCAGCATTTT
TRBV28	TRBJ2-7	TRBD1	NA	CASSSPGTGRDEQYF	TGTGCCAGCAGTTCCCCCGGGACAGGTCGGGACGAGCAGTACTTC
TRBV6-5	TRBJ1-5	NA	few	CASSYGVGRQPQHF	TGTGCCAGCAGTTACGGGGTCGGGCGCCAGCCCCAGCATTTT
TRBV5-1	TRBJ2-2	NA	few	CASSLPQVNTGELFF	TGCGCCAGCAGCTTGCCTCAGGTTAACACCGGGGAGCTGTTTTTT
TRBV2	TRBJ1-5	NA	many	CASSDTGVNNQPQHF	TGTGCCAGCAGTGATACAGGAGTTAACAATCAGCCCCAGCATTTT
TRBV6-2/TRBV6-3	TRBJ2-1	TRBD2	NA	CASSFSGASYNEQFF	TGTGCCAGCAGTTTCAGCGGGGCCTCCTACAATGAGCAGTTCTTC
TRBV7-9	TRBJ1-2	NA	NA	CASSLTDQYTF	TGTGCCAGCAGCTTAACCGACCAATACACCTTC
TRBV20-1	TRBJ2-2	TRBD2	few	CSARTSGINTGELFF	TGCAGTGCAAGGACTAGCGGGATAAACACCGGGGAGCTGTTTTTT
TRBV7-9	TRBJ2-1	TRBD2	NA	CASSRGIAGIYNEQFF	TGTGCCAGCAGCCGAGGAATAGCGGGGATCTACAATGAGCAGTTCTTC
TRBV27	TRBJ1-1	NA	NA	CASSGWWGAFF	TGTGCCAGCAGTGGATGGTGGGGTGCTTTCTTT
TRBV5-1	TRBJ1-1	NA	NA	CASSLGTSRVGEAFF	TGCGCCAGCAGCTTGGGTACGTCGAGAGTAGGTGAAGCTTTCTTT
TRBV20-1	TRBJ1-5	NA	NA	CSATGDNQPQHF	TGCAGTGCTACAGGGGACAATCAGCCCCAGCATTTT
TRBV9	TRBJ2-1	NA	NA	CASSVSGNPSYNEQFF	TGTGCCAGCAGCGTCAGTGGAAACCCCTCCTACAATGAGCAGTTCTTC
TRBV6-1	TRBJ1-4	NA	NA	CASEGTANEKLFF	TGTGCCAGTGAAGGGACGGCTAATGAAAAACTGTTTTTT
TRBV24-1	TRBJ2-1	TRBD1	NA	CATSDPGTVSYEQFF	TGTGCCACCAGTGATCCCGGGACAGTCTCGTATGAGCAGTTCTTC
TRBV12-3/TRBV12-4	TRBJ1-5	NA	NA	CASSLGQLMAPQHF	TGTGCCAGCAGTTTAGGACAGCTCATGGCGCCCCAGCATTTT
TRBV6-5	TRBJ2-3	NA	NA	CASSYSWMYTDTQYF	TGTGCCAGCAGTTACTCCTGGATGTACACAGATACGCAGTATTTT
TRBV6-6	TRBJ1-6	NA	many	CASSPGPGSSPLHF	TGTGCCAGCAGTCCTGGCCCCGGTAGTTCACCCCTCCACTTT
TRBV9	TRBJ1-4	NA	NA	CASSVAGTNEKLFF	TGTGCCAGCAGCGTAGCGGGAACTAATGAAAAACTGTTTTTT
TRBV11-2	TRBJ2-2	TRBD2	many	CASSTGGVSTGELFF	TGTGCCAGCAGCACGGGGGGGGTATCCACCGGGGAGCTGTTTTTT
TRBV28	TRBJ1-1	NA	NA	CASRRGVPEAFF	TGTGCCAGCAGACGGGGAGTCCCTGAAGCTTTCTTT
TRBV6-2/TRBV6-3	TRBJ1-2	NA	many	CASSTRQDYGYTF	TGTGCCAGCAGTACTAGACAGGACTATGGCTACACCTTC
TRBV29-1	TRBJ1-2	NA	NA	CSVDWLYGYTF	TGCAGCGTTGACTGGCTCTATGGCTACACCTTC
TRBV5-1	TRBJ2-3	TRBD2	many	CASSRATSGSGDTQYF	TGCGCCAGCAGCAGAGCTACTAGCGGGAGTGGGGATACGCAGTATTTT
TRBV6-5	TRBJ1-1	NA	few	CASMLDSVISEAFF	TGTGCCAGCATGCTGGACAGTGTAATTTCTGAAGCTTTCTTT
TRBV2	TRBJ2-7	NA	many	CASSGGVMTEIASYEQYF	TGTGCCAGCAGTGGGGGGGTGATGACAGAGATAGCCTCCTACGAGCAGTACTTC
TRBV5-1	TRBJ2-3	NA	few	CASSPVGDTQYF	TGCGCCAGCAGCCCAGTCGGAGATACGCAGTATTTT
TRBV6-6	TRBJ1-1	NA	many	CASSYSGAGRMNTEAFF	TGTGCCAGCAGTTACTCGGGGGCAGGGCGAATGAACACTGAAGCTTTCTTT
TRBV30	TRBJ1-2	TRBD1	few	CAWSPGQGYNYGYTF	TGTGCCTGGAGTCCGGGACAGGGGTATAACTATGGCTACACCTTC
TRBV4-3	TRBJ2-3	NA	many	CASSQGNGGGTDTQYF	TGCGCCAGCAGCCAAGGAAACGGGGGTGGGACAGATACGCAGTATTTT
TRBV29-1	TRBJ2-1	NA	few	CSVKGTSSYNEQFF	TGCAGCGTGAAGGGGACATCCTCCTACAATGAGCAGTTCTTC
TRBV6-1	TRBJ2-1	NA	NA	CASRTGPGVSDEQFF	TGTGCCAGCAGAACTGGTCCGGGAGTAAGCGATGAGCAGTTCTTC
TRBV18	TRBJ2-1	NA	many	CASSNPLTRANEQFF	TGTGCCAGCTCTAACCCTTTGACTCGCGCCAATGAGCAGTTCTTC
TRBV6-5	TRBJ1-5	NA	NA	CASSHTRVQPQHF	TGTGCCAGCAGTCACACCAGGGTACAGCCCCAGCATTTT
TRBV29-1	TRBJ1-2	NA	few	CSVERQAIPGGAYGYTF	TGCAGCGTTGAAAGACAGGCGATACCGGGAGGCGCCTATGGCTACACCTTC
TRBV7-6	TRBJ2-5	TRBD2	NA	CASSLGSGPQETQYF	TGTGCCAGCAGCTTAGGTAGCGGGCCCCAAGAGACCCAGTACTTC
TRBV28	TRBJ2-2	NA	many	CASGRVTGELFF	TGTGCCAGCGGCAGGGTCACCGGGGAGCTGTTTTTT
TRBV9	TRBJ1-3	NA	NA	CASSVGQGAGNTIYF	TGTGCCAGCAGCGTAGGTCAGGGAGCGGGAAACACCATATATTTT
TRBV12-3/TRBV12-4	TRBJ2-7	TRBD2	NA	CASSPGTSGASYEQYF	TGTGCCAGCAGTCCGGGGACTAGCGGGGCCTCCTACGAGCAGTACTTC
TRBV29-1	TRBJ2-5	TRBD1	NA	CSVAQGTGEETQYF	TGCAGCGTTGCTCAAGGGACAGGGGAGGAGACCCAGTACTTC
TRBV12-3/TRBV12-4	TRBJ1-6	NA	NA	CASSLTGQNSPLHF	TGTGCCAGCAGCCTGACAGGACAGAATTCACCCCTCCACTTT
TRBV29-1	TRBJ1-1	NA	few	CSAGQGDTEAFF	TGCAGCGCGGGCCAAGGGGACACTGAAGCTTTCTTT
TRBV7-9	TRBJ1-5	NA	NA	CASAPGTQSNQPQHF	TGTGCCAGCGCCCCCGGGACCCAAAGCAATCAGCCCCAGCATTTT
TRBV9	TRBJ1-1	TRBD1	NA	CASSARTGPNTEAFF	TGTGCCAGCAGCGCGAGGACAGGGCCGAACACTGAAGCTTTCTTT
TRBV4-3	TRBJ2-7	NA	NA	CASSQDKQGFYEQYF	TGCGCCAGCAGCCAAGATAAACAGGGCTTCTACGAGCAGTACTTC